Below, one TCR beta chain is given with its context. One end of the junction does not line up with germline, which may come from a read error. The PCR used 60 Vbeta and 13 Jbeta primers. The assay was immunoSEQ multiplex PCR, and TCRdb's table has in-frame clones only and misses some. The data hold about 120,000 clones, with around 74% observed a single time. Germline assignment: CDR1 MNHEY and CDR2 SVGAGI. There are 14 residues in the CDR3. This sample is drawn from a study of cytomegalovirus exposure and HLA in healthy donors. The origin of this receptor is a man aged 30 to 45 in good health and CMV-seropositive. This chain uses TRBV6-5 with TRBJ1-2; 7 bases are a match to TRBD1. Sequencing was done on a sample of PBMCs. This CDR3 is CASSRDRFNYGYPF. The DNA of the CDR3 is TGTGCCAGCAGTCGGGACAGATTTAACTATGGCTACCCCTTC.